One sample yielded the 27 T cell receptor beta chains listed below, sequenced in a study of T-cell reconstitution after alpha-beta-depleted transplantation in children. Preparation of the TCRbeta library used unique molecular identifiers. TCRdb passed the PCR reads through MiXCR, listing each CDR3 protein once. The repertoire holds about 360,000 distinct CDR3 sequences, less than 15% seen once, with around 4.1% in the top ten. The sample was PBMCs, taken from the stem cell graft. Receptor source: a human donor who donated a stem cell graft to a child with Fanconi anemia.

In this sample, this clonotype turned up many times. The J gene is TRBJ1-2, the V gene TRBV5-5, with D unclear. The CDR3 runs to 13 residues. V was shortened by 0 bases and J by 5 bases, with 8 bases between the two germline ends. Germline V gene lookup returns CDR1 SGHKS and CDR2 YYEKEE (reference sequence). The CDR3 DNA follows: TGTGCCAGCAGCTTGGCTGACTTATATGGCTACACCTTC. Translation gives CASSLADLYGYTF.

The chain joins TRBV4-3 to TRBJ2-3; D gene ambiguous. Germline assignment: CDR1 LGHNA and CDR2 YSLEER. The CDR3 is made up of 13 amino acids. V was trimmed by 2 bases and J by 5 bases, leaving 8 bases between them. DNA for the CDR3: TGCGCCAGCAGCCAAACTATTCTAGATACGCAGTATTTT. Translated, it gives CASSQTILDTQYF.

This clonotype was found a few times. The CDR3 nucleotides read TGTGCCAGCAGTTTGCCTGCCCCCACAGGCTACACTGAAGCTTTCTTT. Translation: CASSLPAPTGYTEAFF. This chain uses TRBV28 with TRBJ1-1; weak D call: TRBD1 (5 bases). This CDR3 contains 16 residues. V gave up 3 bases and J gave up 3 bases, with 17 bases separating them. Germline V gene lookup returns CDR1 MDHEN and CDR2 SYDVKM.

The chain has TRBV6-2 or TRBV6-3 and TRBJ1-2, with TRBD1 matching 7 bases. Germline V gene sequence: CDR1 MNHEY, CDR2 SVGEGT. The CDR3 length is 15 residues. With V trimmed by 2 bases and J by 5 bases, 8 bases remained unmatched. The CDR3: CASSYAHTGQYGYTF. The CDR3, as DNA: TGTGCCAGCAGTTACGCTCATACGGGACAGTATGGCTACACCTTC.

This chain joins TRBV7-6 and TRBJ2-2; unclear D gene. CDR1 is SGHVS and CDR2 is FNYEAQ in the germline V gene. The CDR3 runs to 12 residues. The V end was cut by 5 bases, the J end by 5 bases, with 6 bases between. The CDR3 reads CASSPATGELFF. The DNA for the CDR3 is TGTGCCAGCAGCCCGGCGACCGGGGAGCTGTTTTTT.

Written as DNA, the CDR3 is TGTGCCAGCAGCAAGGAGGGGAACACTGAAGCTTTCTTT. The encoded protein is CASSKEGNTEAFF. The chain links TRBV7-9 to TRBJ1-1; D gene ambiguous. Germline V CDR1 and CDR2: SEHNR, FQNEAQ (reference sequence). The CDR3 is made up of 13 amino acids. Trimming shortened V by 5 bases and J by 1 base, and 8 bases separated the two germline ends.

This clonotype showed up many times. The rearrangement joins TRBV29-1 to TRBJ1-1, with D perhaps TRBD1 (5 bases). The CDR3 totals 16 residues. Germline lookup yields CDR1 SQVTM and CDR2 ANQGSEA. Trimming stripped 0 bases from V and 0 bases from J, with 14 bases between. The CDR3 coding sequence is TGCAGCGTTGAAGATCCGCGACAGCAGATGAACACTGAAGCTTTCTTT. This encodes CSVEDPRQQMNTEAFF. Combining the CDR3 with reference TRBV29-1 and TRBJ1-1 gives the whole variable domain SAVISQKPSRDICQRGTSLTIQCQVDSQVTMMFWYRQQPGQSLTLIATANQGSEATYESGFVIDKFPISRPNLTFSTLTVSNMSPEDSSIYLCSVEDPRQQMNTEAFFGQGTRLTVV.

The V gene is TRBV5-1, the J gene TRBJ2-3, with D possibly being TRBD1 or TRBD2 (6 bases each). The CDR3 length is 16 residues. The germline CDR1 and CDR2 sequences are SGHRS and YFSETQ. V lost 0 bases to trimming and J lost 5 bases, with 16 bases between them. The CDR3 sequence is CASSLGLIGGEDTQYF. In nucleotides, the CDR3 is TGCGCCAGCAGCTTGGGACTCATCGGGGGCGAAGATACGCAGTATTTT.

The chain has TRBV20-1 and TRBJ2-2; 12 bases are shared with TRBD2. Germline-derived CDR1 and CDR2 are DFQATT and SNEGSKA (reference sequence). The CDR3 has 16 residues. V gave up 1 base and J gave up 5 bases; unmatched junction bases: 5. The CDR3 DNA reads TGCAGTGCTAGAGCACTAGCGGGGGGCCGAACCGGGGAGCTGTTTTTT. Its translation: CSARALAGGRTGELFF.

This rearrangement joins TRBV12-3 or TRBV12-4 to TRBJ2-5; D possibly corresponds to TRBD1 (6 bases). CDR3 length: 15 amino acids. V dropped 0 bases and J dropped 5 bases, with 13 bases sitting between them. The CDR3 sequence is CASSLALRGSETQYF. CDR3 sequence (DNA): TGTGCCAGCAGTTTAGCCCTGAGGGGGTCCGAGACCCAGTACTTC.

This clonotype was seen many times. The chain is built from TRBV7-6 and TRBJ2-1; TRBD1 matches at 9 bases. This CDR3 is 13 amino acids long. Losses at the gene ends were 5 bases for V and 9 bases for J; bases not matched to a gene: 5. Germline V lookup: CDR1 SGHVS, CDR2 FNYEAQ. CDR3 in DNA: TGTGCCAGCAGCCGGGACAGGGTCGGTGAGCAGTTCTTC. The encoded protein is CASSRDRVGEQFF.

This clonotype was detected ten times or more. The gene calls are TRBV28 and TRBJ1-5; a possible D gene is TRBD1 (6 bases). The CDR3 has 15 residues. CDR1 is MDHEN, CDR2 SYDVKM, per germline. V was trimmed by 1 base and J by 0 bases, leaving 7 bases between them. DNA for the CDR3: TGTGCCAGCAGTTTATACAGGGATAGCAATCAGCCCCAGCATTTT. Its protein is CASSLYRDSNQPQHF.

V gene TRBV29-1 combines with J gene TRBJ1-5; D remains ambiguous. CDR1 SQVTM and CDR2 ANQGSEA come from the germline V gene. Trimming removed 6 bases at V and 0 bases at J, with 9 bases between. This CDR3 contains 13 residues. The CDR3 is CSVRFSSNQPQHF. DNA of the CDR3: TGCAGCGTACGGTTCAGTAGCAATCAGCCCCAGCATTTT. Complete variable domain (other parts from reference TRBV29-1 and TRBJ1-5): SAVISQKPSRDICQRGTSLTIQCQVDSQVTMMFWYRQQPGQSLTLIATANQGSEATYESGFVIDKFPISRPNLTFSTLTVSNMSPEDSSIYLCSVRFSSNQPQHFGDGTRLSIL.

The chain couples TRBV5-1 to TRBJ1-2; 11 bases fit TRBD1. Germline-derived CDR1 and CDR2 are SGHRS and YFSETQ. V was clipped by 3 bases and J by 3 bases; unmatched bases: 4. This CDR3 has 15 residues. The CDR3 region is CASSSPGQGDYGYTF. CDR3 DNA sequence: TGCGCCAGCAGCTCCCCGGGACAGGGGGACTATGGCTACACCTTC.

This clonotype has a handful of counts. This sequence joins TRBV12-5 and TRBJ2-2; D not resolved. V gave up 1 base and J gave up 10 bases, with 10 bases separating them. CDR1 LGHNT and CDR2 FRNRAP come from the germline V gene. The CDR3 contains 13 residues. The CDR3 reads CASGLEQSAELFF. Written as DNA, the CDR3 is TGTGCTAGTGGTTTGGAACAGTCTGCGGAGCTGTTTTTT.

This clonotype was counted between two and nine times. The rearrangement joins TRBV6-5 to TRBJ1-1, with a possible D match to TRBD1 (5 bases). This CDR3 comprises 17 residues. V was shortened by 5 bases and J by 4 bases, with 23 bases between the two germline ends. Germline V lookup: CDR1 MNHEY, CDR2 SVGAGI. This CDR3 is CASSHPPRALMGTEAFF. Written as DNA, the CDR3 is TGTGCCAGCAGTCACCCCCCCAGGGCTTTAATGGGCACTGAAGCTTTCTTT.

The chain links TRBV7-2 to TRBJ1-2, with a possible D match to TRBD1 (5 bases). Germline-derived CDR1 and CDR2 are SGHTA and FQGNSA. Trimming shortened V by 1 base and J by 4 bases, and 10 bases separated the two germline ends. This CDR3 has 14 amino acids. As DNA, the CDR3 is TGTGCCAGCAGCTTAGATCGACAGACCTATGGCTACACCTTC. This encodes CASSLDRQTYGYTF.

The chain is built from TRBV28 and TRBJ2-7; perhaps TRBD1 as D (6 bases). The V end lost 6 bases, the J end lost 3 bases, and 15 bases lay between the germline ends. Germline CDR1 and CDR2: MDHEN and SYDVKM. The CDR3 extends over 14 amino acids. In nucleotides, the CDR3 is TGTGCCAGCAGCAATACAGGGTTCCACTACGAGCAGTACGTC. This gives the protein CASSNTGFHYEQYV.

This chain uses TRBV7-2 with TRBJ2-5, with 7 bases fitting TRBD2. The V gene's germline CDR1 is SGHTA and CDR2 FQGNSA. The CDR3 spans 16 residues. V shed 4 bases and J 0 bases; nucleotides not matched to a gene: 8. The CDR3 bases are TGTGCCAGCAGCTCTAATGGGCGGGGGTACCAAGAGACCCAGTACTTC. Its translation is CASSSNGRGYQETQYF. Together with reference TRBV7-2 and TRBJ2-5, the CDR3 gives the full variable domain: GAGVSQSPSNKVTEKGKDVELRCDPISGHTALYWYRQSLGQGLEFLIYFQGNSAPDKSGLPSDRFSAERTGGSVSTLTIQRTQQEDSAVYLCASSSNGRGYQETQYFGPGTRLLVL.

J is TRBJ2-5 and V is TRBV9; 8 bases are a match to TRBD1. This CDR3 is 15 amino acids long. The junction had 5 bases not matched to a gene; V was cut back by 2 bases and J by 2 bases. Per the germline V gene, CDR1 is SGDLS and CDR2 is YYNGEE. The CDR3 loop is CASSVTGDGQETQYF. CDR3 nucleotide sequence: TGTGCCAGCAGCGTGACAGGGGATGGGCAAGAGACCCAGTACTTC. The variable domain in full, with the rest retrieved from reference TRBV9 and TRBJ2-5, is DSGVTQTPKHLITATGQRVTLRCSPRSGDLSVYWYQQSLDQGLQFLIQYYNGEERAKGNILERFSAQQFPDLHSELNLSSLELGDSALYFCASSVTGDGQETQYFGPGTRLLVL.

In its sample, this clonotype was seen a few times. V usage is TRBV18 and J usage is TRBJ2-7; 7 positions agree with TRBD2. With V trimmed by 3 bases and J by 0 bases, 8 bases remained unmatched. Germline V gene lookup returns CDR1 KGHSH and CDR2 LQKENI. The CDR3 runs 16 residues. The CDR3, as DNA: TGTGCCAGCTCACCGCCAACTAGCGAGAGCTCCTACGAGCAGTACTTC. This sequence encodes CASSPPTSESSYEQYF. Complete variable domain (other parts from reference TRBV18 and TRBJ2-7): NAGVMQNPRHLVRRRGQEARLRCSPMKGHSHVYWYRQLPEEGLKFMVYLQKENIIDESGMPKERFSAEFPKEGPSILRIQQVVRGDSAAYFCASSPPTSESSYEQYFGPGTRLTVT.

This clonotype was picked up many times. This chain links TRBV12-3 or TRBV12-4 with TRBJ1-4, with a tentative D call TRBD1 (6 bases). Trimming removed 3 bases from V and 14 bases from J, with 10 bases in between. CDR3 size: 11 residues. CDR3 DNA: TGTGCCAGCAGTTTCGGGCAGGGGCTGTTTTTT. Protein sequence: CASSFGQGLFF.

This clonotype was observed many times. The V and J genes are TRBV12-3 or TRBV12-4 and TRBJ2-1; weak D call: TRBD1 (5 bases). Trimming removed 5 bases at V and 2 bases at J, with 13 bases between. There are 15 residues in the CDR3. The CDR3: CASSPQVGAYNEQFF. The CDR3 DNA reads as TGTGCCAGCAGTCCACAGGTTGGAGCCTACAATGAGCAGTTCTTC.

This clonotype was detected many times. The CDR3 reads CSVNPQRGGTDTQYF. Here the CDR3 DNA reads TGCAGTGTAAACCCCCAGCGGGGGGGCACAGATACGCAGTATTTT. The V gene is TRBV20-1, the J gene TRBJ2-3; 9 nucleotides agree with TRBD2. This CDR3 has 15 amino acids. With 7 bases clipped from V and 1 base from J, the junction kept 9 bases outside the gene matches. In germline, CDR1 is DFQATT, CDR2 SNEGSKA (reference sequence).

The chain combines TRBV6-5 with TRBJ1-1, with D unclear. Per the germline V gene, CDR1 is MNHEY and CDR2 is SVGAGI. V lost 10 bases and J 5 bases, leaving 14 bases between the germline ends. This CDR3 comprises 12 residues. The CDR3 nucleotides read TGTGCCACCAAATGGAAAGGGACTGAAGCTTTCTTT. Residues: CATKWKGTEAFF.

V is TRBV20-1 and J is TRBJ1-5; unclear D gene. This CDR3 contains 12 residues. The V gene's germline CDR1 is DFQATT and CDR2 SNEGSKA (reference sequence). Trimming took 1 base from V and 2 from J, leaving 3 bases between them. Here the CDR3 DNA reads TGCAGTGCTAGAGGGGGCAATCAGCCCCAGCATTTT. As protein: CSARGGNQPQHF.

This clonotype was seen at least ten times. The chain joins TRBV7-6 to TRBJ2-1, with D tentatively TRBD1 (6 bases). Trimming removed 2 bases at V and 7 bases at J, with 12 bases between. The CDR3 has 14 amino acids. Germline V lookup: CDR1 SGHVS, CDR2 FNYEAQ. CDR3 bases: TGTGCCAGCAGCTTAAACAGGGTTGAGAATGAGCAGTTCTTC. Protein: CASSLNRVENEQFF. Complete variable domain (other parts from reference TRBV7-6 and TRBJ2-1): GAGVSQSPRYKVTKRGQDVALRCDPISGHVSLYWYRQALGQGPEFLTYFNYEAQQDKSGLPNDRFSAERPEGSISTLTIQRTEQRDSAMYRCASSLNRVENEQFFGPGTRLTVL.